This passage covers 5 T cell receptor beta chains from one sample sequenced in a study of human T cells and chemical hapten exposure. As for time point: pre-sensitization, week 0. Regarding treatment: therapeutic diphenylcyclopropenone sensitization with weekly scalp DPC. From the RACE reads, TCRdb called clonotypes with MiXCR, one entry per CDR3 protein. The repertoire has about 380,000 distinct CDR3 sequences, 4% to 6% of them found once; the top ten carry 2% to 3%. Sequenced material: whole blood, taken in connection with sensitization to the hapten diphenylcyclopropenone (DPC). These receptors were collected from a woman between 45 and 60 years old with alopecia areata. Some clones in this sample may be carry-over from other donors' samples.

This clonotype was recorded many times. This sequence joins TRBV18 and TRBJ1-6; D is possibly TRBD1 (6 bases). With 6 bases removed from V and 7 bases from J, the gap between germline ends came to 13 bases. Germline values: CDR1 KGHSH, CDR2 LQKENI. This CDR3 has 14 residues. The CDR3: CASSLDRRNSPLHF. The CDR3 coding sequence is TGTGCCAGCTCCCTTGACAGGAGAAATTCACCCCTCCACTTT.

This chain's CDR3 is CASSQEGSGGQGEQYF. The DNA for the CDR3 is TGCGCCAGCAGCCAAGAAGGGAGCGGGGGGCAGGGGGAGCAGTACTTC. This sequence joins TRBV4-1 and TRBJ2-7; 9 nucleotides line up with TRBD2. Per the germline V gene, CDR1 is MGHRA and CDR2 is YSYEKL. Trimming removed 0 bases from V and 7 bases from J; junction bases left unmatched: 10. The CDR3 totals 16 residues.

This clonotype was counted many times. The CDR3 nucleotides read TGCGCCAGCAGCTTGGGAGCCCTAGCGGGGGCGGTCGGCGAGCAGTACTTC. This encodes CASSLGALAGAVGEQYF. The chain employs TRBV5-1 and TRBJ2-7; TRBD2 matches 10 bases. After removal of 0 bases from V and 6 bases from J, the junction contained 12 bases not matched to a gene. CDR3 length: 17 residues. Germline V gives CDR1 SGHRS, CDR2 YFSETQ. Based on the CDR3 plus reference TRBV5-1 and TRBJ2-7, the full variable domain is KAGVTQTPRYLIKTRGQQVTLSCSPISGHRSVSWYQQTPGQGLQFLFEYFSETQRNKGNFPGRFSGRQFSNSRSEMNVSTLELGDSALYLCASSLGALAGAVGEQYFGPGTRLTVT.

The chain joins TRBV19 to TRBJ2-7, with D uncertain. CDR3 size: 13 residues. CDR1 is LNHDA, CDR2 SQIVND, per germline (reference sequence). V lost 3 bases and J 6 bases, leaving 12 bases between the germline ends. The CDR3 region has the DNA TGTGCCAGTAGTATTGGCCACCCTAGCGAGCAGTACTTC. Translation gives CASSIGHPSEQYF.

This clonotype turned up a few times. V is TRBV20-1 and J is TRBJ2-3; D might be TRBD2 (7 bases). CDR1 is DFQATT and CDR2 is SNEGSKA in the germline V gene (reference sequence). This CDR3 is 15 amino acids long. The V and J ends lost 6 bases and 2 bases respectively, with 18 bases between them. Here the CDR3 DNA reads TGCAGTGCCATTTGGGGGGCGGGAGTCACAGATACGCAGTATTTT. As protein: CSAIWGAGVTDTQYF.